Here is one TCR beta chain with its context. Scientists sequenced DNA from unsorted PBMC on ten immunoSEQ deep assay plates. Repertoires were generated with immunoSEQ multiplex PCR, while TCRdb's copy carries only in-frame clones and drops some. This sample carries more than 400,000 clones, approximately 80% of them seen once, and the ten largest clones take around 11%. The sample comes from a study of shared clonotypes between healthy human individuals. V was pared by 2 bases and J by 0 bases, with 8 bases between. The CDR3 runs 15 residues. Looked up from germline, CDR1 is SEHNR and CDR2 is FQNEAQ (reference sequence).

Material: PBMCs. This receptor was taken from a woman aged 35 to 49 in good health. Some clones in this sample may be carry-over from other donors' samples. The V call is TRBV7-9, the J call TRBJ2-1; D remains ambiguous. The CDR3 here is CASSLSRNSYNEQFF. The CDR3 bases are TGTGCCAGCAGCTTAAGCCGGAACTCCTACAATGAGCAGTTCTTC.